This T cell receptor (beta chain) derives from a study of blood T cell repertoires in COVID-19. Per the germline V gene, CDR1 is SGHTA and CDR2 is FQGNSA. Germline trimming cut 1 base from V and 5 bases from J; bases unmatched to any gene: 6. CDR3 length equals 16 residues. In the source study's methods: By means of reference gene primer amplification, nucleated cell counts were estimated. Libraries were prepared by immunoSEQ multiplex PCR; TCRdb keeps only in-frame clonotypes and omits some of them. From that table come the V and J calls and clone size; the DNA was used to work out D and trimming. Altogether about 170,000 clones are present, approximately 84% being singletons, with the ten largest covering 6% to 9%.

The sample consisted of peripheral blood. The rearrangement uses TRBV7-2 and TRBJ2-1; 9 nucleotides match TRBD1. The sequence was collected from a man aged 40-49 years who had recovered from COVID-19. CDR3 protein: CASSLDGTGTNNEQFF. The CDR3 DNA sequence: TGTGCCAGCAGCTTAGATGGGACAGGGACCAACAATGAGCAGTTCTTC.